Presented here are 13 T cell receptor beta chains from one specimen sequenced in a study of Ad26.COV2.S vaccination and SARS-CoV-2 variants. Treatment here: roughly 20 received Ad26.COV2.S at low or high dose, single or two shots; roughly five received placebo; per-sample allocation not given. Sampling was done on day 63 after the first vaccine or placebo injection. Clones were sequenced by immunoSEQ multiplex PCR, and TCRdb holds only the in-frame ones, with some missing. This sample has approximately 460,000 clones; roughly nine tenths occur once, and the top ten carry about 1.7%. This specimen consisted of peripheral blood, obtained in a trial of Ad26.COV2.S vaccine versus placebo. These receptors were collected from a person between 18 and 65 years old who received the Ad26.COV2.S COVID-19 vaccine or a placebo.

This chain connects TRBV28 to TRBJ2-7, with TRBD1 as a possible D gene (5 bases). Germline CDR1 is MDHEN and CDR2 is SYDVKM. Trimming took 5 bases from V and 3 from J, leaving 11 bases between them. The CDR3 sequence is 13 residues long. The CDR3 is CASSLGDYYEQYF. Written as DNA, the CDR3 is TGTGCCAGCAGTCTAGGGGATTACTACGAGCAGTACTTC.

The CDR3 DNA reads as TGTGCCAGCAGCTTGGGAGGGAATAGCAATCAGCCCCAGCATTTT. This gives the protein CASSLGGNSNQPQHF. This chain uses TRBV5-8 with TRBJ1-5; D is unresolved. Germline CDR1 and CDR2: SGHTS and YDEGEE. Trimming stripped 0 bases from V and 0 bases from J, with 7 bases between. The CDR3 runs to 15 residues.

The rearrangement joins TRBV3-1 (or the pseudogene TRBV3-2) to TRBJ2-1, with TRBD2 as a possible D gene (5 bases). The CDR3 is 16 amino acids. Trimming pared 0 bases from V and 9 bases from J, leaving 18 bases between. Germline V lookup: CDR1 LGHDT, CDR2 YNNKEL (reference sequence). CDR3 protein: CASSQDPGSLAGEQFF. CDR3 coding DNA: TGTGCCAGCAGCCAAGACCCGGGATCTCTGGCCGGTGAGCAGTTCTTC.

The V gene is TRBV7-9, the J gene TRBJ2-2, with D unclear. Deletions cut 8 bases from V and 5 bases from J, with 12 bases between. The CDR3 consists of 13 residues. Germline CDR1 reads SEHNR; CDR2 reads FQNEAQ (reference sequence). The CDR3 here is CASGVTRTGELFF. DNA of the CDR3: TGTGCCAGCGGAGTCACTCGGACCGGGGAGCTGTTTTTT.

The chain combines TRBV18 with TRBJ1-1, with D maybe TRBD1 (5 bases). V lost 6 bases and J lost 4, with 12 bases in between. The CDR3 runs to 13 residues. Germline V CDR1 and CDR2: KGHSH, LQKENI. Here the CDR3 DNA reads TGTGCCAGCTCGACCCTGGGGGTCACTGAAGCTTTCTTT. Amino acid sequence: CASSTLGVTEAFF.

This chain links TRBV10-3 with TRBJ1-4; D unresolved. CDR1 is ENHRY, CDR2 SYGVKD, per germline. The CDR3 is 13 amino acids. V was pared by 6 bases and J by 8 bases, with 13 bases between. CDR3 region: CAIRKEVREKLFF. The CDR3 nucleotides are TGTGCCATCAGGAAAGAGGTGCGGGAAAAACTGTTTTTT.

The genes are TRBV30 and TRBJ1-1; D ambiguous. V lost 3 bases, J lost 4 bases, and 9 bases lay in between. CDR3 size: 12 residues. Germline CDR1 is GTSNPN and CDR2 is SVGIG (reference sequence). Here the CDR3 reads CAWRGGSTEAFF. DNA of the CDR3: TGTGCCTGGAGGGGCGGCAGCACTGAAGCTTTCTTT.

The chain is built from TRBV12-3 or TRBV12-4 and TRBJ2-7, with 8 bases identical to TRBD2. This CDR3 has 13 residues. The V gene end was trimmed by 6 bases and the J gene end by 3 bases; junction bases not matched to a gene: 4. The CDR3 nucleotides are TGTGCCAGCAGAATCGGGAGGGTCTACGAGCAGTACTTC. Translated: CASRIGRVYEQYF.

The rearrangement joins TRBV5-1 to TRBJ1-1; D might be TRBD1 (5 bases). The CDR3 totals 15 residues. Germline assignment: CDR1 SGHRS and CDR2 YFSETQ. The ends were cut back, 0 bases at V and 5 bases at J, with 14 bases in the middle. This CDR3 is CASSLDFPRGTEAFF. The CDR3 DNA is TGCGCCAGCAGCTTGGATTTTCCCCGGGGGACTGAAGCTTTCTTT.

CDR3 sequence reads: CASSKLRSSYNEQFF. CDR3 bases: TGTGCCAGCAGCAAGCTCCGGAGCTCCTACAATGAGCAGTTCTTC. The J gene is TRBJ2-1, the V gene TRBV21-1; the table names TRBD2, a call not compared with the DNA. TRBV21-1 is an annotated pseudogene. CDR3 length: 15 residues.

This rearrangement joins TRBV18 to TRBJ2-1; 8 nucleotides agree with TRBD1. V was clipped by 6 bases and J by 7 bases; unmatched bases: 14. This CDR3 comprises 16 residues. Germline assignment: CDR1 KGHSH and CDR2 LQKENI. CDR3 nucleotides: TGTGCCAGCTCTCCCCTGGGGACAGGTGTGACGAATGAGCAGTTCTTC. As protein: CASSPLGTGVTNEQFF. Complete variable domain (other parts from reference TRBV18 and TRBJ2-1): NAGVMQNPRHLVRRRGQEARLRCSPMKGHSHVYWYRQLPEEGLKFMVYLQKENIIDESGMPKERFSAEFPKEGPSILRIQQVVRGDSAAYFCASSPLGTGVTNEQFFGPGTRLTVL.

The chain has TRBV4-1 and TRBJ2-7; weak D call: TRBD1 (5 bases). The germline V and J ends were trimmed by 1 base and 4 bases, with 14 bases remaining between them. Germline CDR1 is MGHRA and CDR2 is YSYEKL. The CDR3 has 15 residues. CDR3 amino acids: CASSQVQTESYEQYF. In nucleotides, the CDR3 is TGCGCCAGCAGCCAAGTCCAGACAGAGTCTTACGAGCAGTACTTC.

V usage is TRBV5-4 and J usage is TRBJ2-7, with 8 bases matching TRBD1. The ends lost 1 base at V and 3 bases at J; junction bases unmatched: 3. CDR3 length: 14 amino acids. Germline V gene data show CDR1 as SGHNT and CDR2 as YYREEE (reference sequence). CDR3 DNA sequence: TGTGCCAGCAGCTTGTGGGGACAGGACTACGAGCAGTACTTC. Amino acid sequence: CASSLWGQDYEQYF.